Here is one T cell receptor beta chain with its context. Its specificity is not known. This entry belongs to a study of shared clonotypes between healthy human individuals. Study conclusions and caveats: Only blood samples were collected, and tissue repertoires likely differ. Naive subsets, compared against memory subsets, generally had larger estimated richness values. Donor scarcity curtailed the genetic and exposure-history diversity represented herein.

The CDR3 runs 13 residues. With 4 bases removed from V and 7 bases from J, the gap between germline ends came to 14 bases. Germline CDR1 reads SGHDT; CDR2 reads YYEEEE. Genomic DNA of each subset was evenly split across several immunoSEQ plates. The repertoire was sequenced with immunoSEQ multiplex PCR; TCRdb's copy has only in-frame clones and lacks some. The repertoire holds more than 550,000 clones, roughly 88% seen once, with about 34% in the top ten. This chain links TRBV5-6 with TRBJ2-5, with D perhaps TRBD2 (5 bases). Sequenced: memory CD8+ T cells from PBMCs. The sample's subset: CD45RO+ cells pooled with CCR7-negative TemRA cells. This TCR was recovered from a man younger than 35 in good health. Some clones in this sample may be carry-over from other donors' samples. DNA for the CDR3: TGTGCCAGCAGCCCACTGGAGGCAGCGACCCAGTACTTC. As protein: CASSPLEAATQYF.